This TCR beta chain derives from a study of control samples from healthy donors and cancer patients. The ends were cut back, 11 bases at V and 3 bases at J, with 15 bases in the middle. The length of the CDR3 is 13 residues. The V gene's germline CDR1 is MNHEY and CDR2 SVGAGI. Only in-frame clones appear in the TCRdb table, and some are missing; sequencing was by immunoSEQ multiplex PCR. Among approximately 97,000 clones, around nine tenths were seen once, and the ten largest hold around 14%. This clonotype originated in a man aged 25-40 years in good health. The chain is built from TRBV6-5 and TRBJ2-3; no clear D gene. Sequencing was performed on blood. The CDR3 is CASTSVSTDTQYF. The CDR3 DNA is TGTGCCTCGACCAGCGTCTCGACAGATACGCAGTATTTT.